This TCR beta chain was observed in a study of blood T cells in healthy people across ages. This clonotype was seen a few times. The authors ran a second PCR of roughly 6 to 12 cycles using a sample-barcoded 5' primer and a J-beta primer mix. Tagging of each cDNA molecule was performed by a template-switch adaptor with 12 random nucleotides. Each CDR3 protein is one row after TCRdb ran MiXCR on the 5' RACE reads. The data contain about 1.1 million distinct CDR3 sequences, more than 30% of them singletons. Aged about 6 to 95, donors were systemically healthy Caucasians from Russia. For every donor, a draw yielded around 10 milliliters of peripheral blood. Germline V gene data show CDR1 as SGHTA and CDR2 as FQGTGA. V lost 5 bases, J lost 8 bases, and 15 bases lay in between. The CDR3 has 13 amino acids.

This clonotype was sampled from a man younger than 35 in good health. The chain has TRBV7-3 and TRBJ1-2; D is uncertain. Material: blood. This CDR3 is CASSQAGGWGYTF. CDR3 DNA sequence: TGTGCCAGCAGCCAAGCTGGCGGGTGGGGCTACACCTTC.